This TCR beta chain was found in a study of T cells of healthy individuals. This clonotype has only a few counts. One entry per CDR3 protein, called by TCRdb with MiXCR from the 5' RACE reads. The sample has tens of thousands of distinct CDR3 sequences, about 15% seen once; the top ten hold about 16%. This CDR3 contains 13 residues. Trimming shortened V by 6 bases and J by 1 base, and 9 bases separated the two germline ends. Germline-derived CDR1 and CDR2 are SGHAT and FQNNGV. The genes are TRBV11-2 and TRBJ2-5; D gene unclear. This receptor was taken from a human donor in good health. DNA for the CDR3: TGTGCCAGCAGTTTTGAGGCCCAAGAGACCCAGTACTTC. This translates into CASSFEAQETQYF.